This TCR beta chain was sequenced for a study of T cell repertoires in cytomegalovirus infection. Study summary: An indication of both CMV infection and matching HLA type came from public TCR beta signatures. Study outcomes and limitations: Public TCR beta family frequency separated CMV-and-HLA carriers, including in an independent cohort. Ex vivo responses were dominated by HLA-C-restricted CMV-specific TCR beta clonotypes.

TCRdb re-derived calls from the reads in MiXCR, one entry per CDR3 protein. In the table there are about 740,000 distinct CDR3 sequences, less than 40% of which are singletons. Trimming stripped 7 bases from V and 9 bases from J, with 19 bases between. The CDR3 extends over 14 amino acids. Remarks on this clonotype: What it recognizes is unknown.

The clonotype was recovered from a human donor in good health (CMV status not recorded). Some clones in this sample may be carry-over from other donors' samples. Sequencing used PBMCs. The chain recombines TRBV12-3 or TRBV12-4 with TRBJ1-5; no reliable D call. The CDR3 loop reads CASTTSAGMGPQHF. CDR3 coding DNA: TGTGCCAGCACTACATCTGCGGGTATGGGGCCCCAGCATTTT.